This TCR beta chain came from a study of blood T cell repertoires in COVID-19. Overall study context: COVID-19 samples collected from the United States, Italy and Spain covered acute and convalescent phases. Nucleic acid was either cDNA or gDNA, and it came from T cells, B-cell-depleted T cells, or PBMCs.

In the authors' methods: By means of reference gene primer amplification, nucleated cell counts were estimated. TCRdb's table, derived via immunoSEQ multiplex PCR, lists solely in-frame clones and lacks some. V, J and clone size were drawn from that table, and D and trimming were deduced from the DNA. The data contain some 120,000 clones, 80% to 90% of them seen just once; the ten biggest clones take up less than 30%. Between the trimmed V and J ends, which lost 7 bases and 0 bases, there was a span of 22 bases. The CDR3 consists of 18 residues. CDR1 MDHEN and CDR2 SYDVKM come from the germline V gene.

This rearrangement joins TRBV28 to TRBJ1-3; maybe TRBD1 (6 bases). Sequencing used peripheral blood. The sequence was obtained from a man between 65 and 85 years old with active or convalescent COVID-19. In DNA, the CDR3 is TGTGCCAGCATTGTAGGGGCGGGAGGGGGGCACTCTGGAAACACCATATATTTT. It is translated as CASIVGAGGGHSGNTIYF.